A single sample gave rise to the 20 T cell receptor beta chains below, sequenced in a study of cytomegalovirus exposure and HLA in healthy donors. Use of 60 Vbeta and 13 Jbeta primers characterized the PCR. Sequencing used immunoSEQ multiplex PCR; TCRdb keeps in-frame clones, though not all of them. The sample has 150,000 to 200,000 clones; over 80% are singletons. Input material: PBMCs. Receptors were obtained from a woman under 30 in good health and CMV-seronegative.

The V call is TRBV7-6, the J call TRBJ2-5, with D uncertain. V was clipped by 5 bases and J by 1 base, with 5 bases between them. The CDR3 is 12 amino acids. Germline lookup yields CDR1 SGHVS and CDR2 FNYEAQ. The CDR3 here is CASSISQETQYF. The CDR3 DNA follows: TGTGCCAGCAGCATATCCCAAGAGACCCAGTACTTC.

This clone was seen only once. The J gene is TRBJ1-1, the V gene TRBV15; the D gene is possibly TRBD1 (5 bases). Germline CDR1 and CDR2: LNHNV and YYDKDF (reference sequence). Trimming removed 1 base from V and 8 bases from J, with 8 bases in between. This CDR3 region has 12 residues. The DNA for the CDR3 is TGTGCCACCAGCAGAGCGGGGGTGGAAGCTTTCTTT. Protein sequence: CATSRAGVEAFF. Full variable domain (remainder filled in from reference TRBV15 and TRBJ1-1): DAMVIQNPRYQVTQFGKPVTLSCSQTLNHNVMYWYQQKSSQAPKLLFHYYDKDFNNEADTPDNFQSRRPNTSFCFLDIRSPGLGDTAMYLCATSRAGVEAFFGQGTRLTVV.

The chain has TRBV5-6 and TRBJ2-2; 7 bases match TRBD1. V lost 4 bases to trimming and J lost 4 bases; unmatched junction nucleotides: 10. Germline V gives CDR1 SGHDT, CDR2 YYEEEE. The length of the CDR3 is 16 residues. CDR3 sequence: CASSRTGESITGELFF. The CDR3 DNA reads TGTGCCAGCAGCCGGACAGGAGAATCTATCACCGGGGAGCTGTTTTTT.

The V and J genes are TRBV5-1 and TRBJ1-1; D is ambiguous. CDR1 and CDR2 from the germline V gene are SGHRS and YFSETQ. Trimming took off 3 bases at V and 1 base at J, with 7 bases between the two ends. The CDR3 consists of 13 residues. The CDR3 region is CASSSTSNTEAFF. CDR3 nucleotides: TGCGCCAGCAGCTCAACATCGAACACTGAAGCTTTCTTT.

A word on this clone: The junction departs from germline at one end; a sequencing error may be responsible. The V and J genes are TRBV6-5 and TRBJ1-2; TRBD1 is a possible D gene (5 bases). Germline V gives CDR1 MNHEY, CDR2 SVGAGI. This CDR3 is built from 13 residues. CDR3 DNA: TGTGCCAGCAGTTTCAGGGCTAAGTATGGCTACACCTTC. This sequence encodes CASSFRAKYGYTF.

This sequence joins TRBV4-1 and TRBJ2-7, with TRBD2 identical over 8 bases. V lost 2 bases to trimming and J lost 4 bases; unmatched junction nucleotides: 7. The CDR3 loop spans 15 amino acids. CDR1 is MGHRA, CDR2 YSYEKL, per germline. The CDR3 sequence: CASSQLGTSGYEQYF. The CDR3 bases are TGCGCCAGCAGCCAACTCGGGACTAGTGGGTACGAGCAGTACTTC.

Concerning this clone: One junction end disagrees with the germline gene, perhaps due to a read error. The chain is built from TRBV2 and TRBJ2-6; TRBD1 matches at 8 bases. CDR1 and CDR2 from the germline V gene are SNHLY and FYNNEI. The CDR3 covers 17 residues. The CDR3 nucleotides are TGTGCCAGCAGTGTGGGGGCAGGGGGCGCTGGGGCCAACGGCCTGACTTTC. It codes for CASSVGAGGAGANGLTF.

This chain connects TRBV2 to TRBJ1-2; 7 bases agree with TRBD1. Germline values: CDR1 SNHLY, CDR2 FYNNEI. V was pared by 5 bases and J by 6 bases, with 12 bases of the junction left unmatched. This CDR3 is 15 amino acids long. CDR3 loop: CASSPTTGPRDGYTF. CDR3 bases: TGTGCCAGCAGTCCCACGACAGGGCCTCGGGATGGCTACACCTTC.

V is TRBV6-1 and J is TRBJ1-1; weak D call: TRBD1 (5 bases). The ends were cut back, 2 bases at V and 4 bases at J, with 14 bases in the middle. The CDR3 consists of 15 residues. CDR1 and CDR2 (germline): MNHNS, SASEGT. The CDR3 nucleotides are TGTGCCAGCAGTGAATTCGGGGGTGGTATCACTGAAGCTTTCTTT. This codes for CASSEFGGGITEAFF.

This clone was counted ten times or more. This chain connects TRBV6-1 to TRBJ2-6; no firm D call. Germline lookup yields CDR1 MNHNS and CDR2 SASEGT. The CDR3 loop spans 14 amino acids. Trimming shortened V by 8 bases and J by 0 bases, and 8 bases separated the two germline ends. CDR3 sequence: CASESGSGANVLTF. The DNA of the CDR3 is TGTGCCAGCGAGTCGGGCTCTGGGGCCAACGTCCTGACTTTC.

This clone was observed a few times. The chain is built from TRBV29-1 and TRBJ2-5, with TRBD2 identical over 8 bases. J was trimmed by 2 bases and V by 2 bases; bases with no gene match: 7. The germline CDR1 and CDR2 sequences are SQVTM and ANQGSEA. This CDR3 comprises 15 residues. In DNA form, the CDR3 reads TGCAGCGTTGAAAGGGCGGGGGGTCGGCAAGAGACCCAGTACTTC. As protein: CSVERAGGRQETQYF.

This clone appeared a few times. The chain combines TRBV5-6 with TRBJ2-2; TRBD1 matches 12 bases. The germline V gene encodes CDR1 SGHDT and CDR2 YYEEEE. The CDR3 is made up of 16 amino acids. The V gene end was trimmed by 4 bases and the J gene end by 3 bases; junction bases not matched to a gene: 4. The CDR3: CASSPGTGGYTGELFF. The CDR3 DNA reads as TGTGCCAGCAGCCCTGGGACAGGGGGCTACACCGGGGAGCTGTTTTTT.

J is TRBJ2-3 and V is TRBV15; D is perhaps TRBD2 (6 bases). V shed 0 bases and J shed 1 base, with 14 bases lying between them. The germline V gene encodes CDR1 LNHNV and CDR2 YYDKDF (reference sequence). The CDR3 totals 17 residues. The CDR3 sequence is CATSRDLVSGGTDTQYF. The CDR3 DNA reads TGTGCCACCAGCAGAGATCTCGTTTCGGGGGGCACAGATACGCAGTATTTT.

Written as DNA, the CDR3 is TGTGCCAGTAGTACCCGACAGGAATCCCCAGCAGATACGCAGTATTTT. Translation gives CASSTRQESPADTQYF. The chain is built from TRBV19 and TRBJ2-3; tentative D call: TRBD1 (6 bases). The CDR3 totals 16 residues. V gave up 4 bases and J gave up 4 bases, with 18 bases separating them. Germline assignment: CDR1 LNHDA and CDR2 SQIVND (reference sequence).

This chain connects TRBV6-5 to TRBJ1-1; D not certain. Germline V gene lookup returns CDR1 MNHEY and CDR2 SVGAGI. Deletions cut 3 bases from V and 0 bases from J, with 8 bases between. The CDR3 is made up of 14 amino acids. The CDR3: CASSYRSLNTEAFF. In DNA, the CDR3 is TGTGCCAGCAGTTATCGGAGTTTGAACACTGAAGCTTTCTTT.

This sequence joins TRBV29-1 and TRBJ1-5; the D gene is possibly TRBD1 (6 bases). Per germline, CDR1 SQVTM and CDR2 ANQGSEA. The V and J ends lost 7 bases and 1 base respectively, with 8 bases between them. This CDR3 spans 12 amino acids. The CDR3 nucleotides read TGCAGCGCGGGACAAAGCAATCAGCCCCAGCATTTT. Residues: CSAGQSNQPQHF.

The CDR3 reads CATSREGPNVLTF. The DNA of the CDR3 is TGTGCCACCAGCAGAGAGGGCCCCAACGTCCTGACTTTC. The chain combines TRBV15 with TRBJ2-6; D ambiguous. The CDR3 totals 13 residues. Trimming removed 0 bases from V and 8 bases from J, with 5 bases in between. CDR1 is LNHNV and CDR2 is YYDKDF in the germline V gene (reference sequence). The variable domain in full, with the rest retrieved from reference TRBV15 and TRBJ2-6, is DAMVIQNPRYQVTQFGKPVTLSCSQTLNHNVMYWYQQKSSQAPKLLFHYYDKDFNNEADTPDNFQSRRPNTSFCFLDIRSPGLGDTAMYLCATSREGPNVLTFGAGSRLTVL.

A word on this clone: At one of its ends the junction is not consistent with the germline gene, which may arise from a read error. The rearrangement joins TRBV7-9 to TRBJ2-3, with 10 bases lining up with TRBD1. Germline values: CDR1 SEHNR, CDR2 FQNEAQ (reference sequence). This CDR3 comprises 14 residues. In nucleotides, the CDR3 is TGTGCCAGCGTAACCGGGACAGGGGCAGATACGCAGTACTTT. Translating gives CASVTGTGADTQYF.

DNA of the CDR3: TGTGCCAGCAGCTCGTACAGGGGATCCGCCTACGAGCAGTACTTC. It specifies CASSSYRGSAYEQYF. The chain has TRBV11-3 and TRBJ2-7, with 7 bases that match TRBD1. This CDR3 is built from 15 residues. J was trimmed by 2 bases and V by 4 bases; bases with no gene match: 8. CDR1 SGHNT and CDR2 YENEEA come from the germline V gene.

The chain recombines TRBV19 with TRBJ2-3; D is unresolved. Trimming stripped 3 bases from V and 2 bases from J, with 6 bases between. Germline CDR1 LNHDA, CDR2 SQIVND (reference sequence). CDR3 length equals 13 residues. The CDR3, as DNA: TGTGCCAGTAGTATCACAGCCACAGATACGCAGTATTTT. Translated: CASSITATDTQYF. Together with reference TRBV19 and TRBJ2-3, the CDR3 gives the full variable domain: DGGITQSPKYLFRKEGQNVTLSCEQNLNHDAMYWYRQDPGQGLRLIYYSQIVNDFQKGDIAEGYSVSREKKESFPLTVTSAQKNPTAFYLCASSITATDTQYFGPGTRLTVL.